Listed here are 21 T cell receptor beta chains from one sample, sequenced in a study of CD8 T cells in Susac syndrome. It was with random hexamers that roughly 0.45 to 1 ug RNA was reverse transcribed. MiXCR, run by TCRdb on the immunoSEQ multiplex PCR reads, gives a single entry per CDR3 protein. The repertoire holds over 120,000 distinct CDR3 sequences, around 95% seen once, with 0.13% to 0.15% in the top ten. Sequencing input: CD4+ T cells from PBMCs. The receptors derive from a human donor with Susac syndrome.

This chain connects TRBV7-3 to TRBJ1-2, with D possibly TRBD1 on 5 matching bases. Germline CDR1 and CDR2: SGHTA and FQGTGA. V lost 4 bases to trimming and J lost 8 bases, with 17 bases between them. This CDR3 region has 14 residues. This chain's CDR3 is CASSSGSGSGGYTF. CDR3 DNA sequence: TGTGCCAGCAGCTCCGGATCAGGGTCGGGCGGCTACACCTTC.

This chain joins TRBV10-3 and TRBJ2-1, with no clear D. This CDR3 comprises 12 residues. V lost 7 bases and J lost 4, with 8 bases in between. In germline, CDR1 is ENHRY, CDR2 SYGVKD. In DNA, the CDR3 is TGTGCCATCACAGACGGGTACAATGAGCAGTTCTTC. As protein: CAITDGYNEQFF.

The rearrangement uses TRBV12-3 or TRBV12-4 and TRBJ1-2; 9 bases fit TRBD1. This CDR3 contains 14 residues. With 3 bases clipped from V and 12 bases from J, the junction kept 11 bases outside the gene matches. This chain's CDR3 is CASSLGTGSLKNTF. CDR3 nucleotides: TGTGCCAGCAGTTTGGGGACAGGGTCGTTAAAAAACACCTTC.

This chain connects TRBV15 to TRBJ2-2, with 8 bases that match TRBD1. This CDR3 has 16 residues. CDR1 LNHNV and CDR2 YYDKDF come from the germline V gene (reference sequence). J gave up 4 bases and V 0 bases, and 4 bases lay outside the gene matches. CDR3 amino acids: CATSRDRQGSTGELFF. DNA for the CDR3: TGTGCCACCAGCAGAGACCGACAGGGGTCCACCGGGGAGCTGTTTTTT.

CDR3 DNA: TGTGCCAGCAGTTACTCGTCTGTAAGGGGAAGGGGTCAGCCCCAGCATTTT. Encoded protein: CASSYSSVRGRGQPQHF. The chain recombines TRBV6-5 with TRBJ1-5; TRBD1 might be the D (5 bases). V lost 0 bases and J 6 bases, leaving 18 bases between the germline ends. This CDR3 comprises 17 residues. Germline assignment: CDR1 MNHEY and CDR2 SVGAGI.

A few counts support this clonotype. This sequence joins TRBV12-3 or TRBV12-4 and TRBJ2-7; D remains ambiguous. With 1 base removed from V and 2 bases from J, the gap between germline ends came to 9 bases. The CDR3 has 14 residues. The CDR3 loop reads CASSLVPGAYEQYF. The DNA for the CDR3 is TGTGCCAGCAGTTTAGTCCCTGGAGCCTACGAGCAGTACTTC.

J is TRBJ2-5 and V is TRBV28; the D gene is possibly TRBD1 (6 bases). V shed 2 bases and J shed 4 bases, with 14 bases lying between them. The V gene's germline CDR1 is MDHEN and CDR2 SYDVKM. The CDR3 contains 15 residues. Written as DNA, the CDR3 is TGTGCCAGCAGTTTAATAGACAGGAAATCAGAGACCCAGTACTTC. This codes for CASSLIDRKSETQYF.

The gene calls are TRBV7-9 and TRBJ2-3; D remains unclear. Between the trimmed V and J ends, which lost 1 base and 4 bases, there was a span of 9 bases. Germline V lookup: CDR1 SEHNR, CDR2 FQNEAQ (reference sequence). CDR3 length: 14 amino acids. CDR3 loop: CASSLDLPADTQYF. DNA of the CDR3: TGTGCCAGCAGCTTAGACCTTCCCGCAGATACGCAGTATTTT. The full variable domain, completed using reference TRBV7-9 and TRBJ2-3, is DTGVSQNPRHKITKRGQNVTFRCDPISEHNRLYWYRQTLGQGPEFLTYFQNEAQLEKSRLLSDRFSAERPKGSFSTLEIQRTEQGDSAMYLCASSLDLPADTQYFGPGTRLTVL.

This clonotype is a singleton in its sample. The rearrangement joins TRBV5-4 to TRBJ2-5; 8 bases are shared with TRBD2. J was trimmed by 0 bases and V by 4 bases; bases with no gene match: 5. Germline CDR1 and CDR2: SGHNT and YYREEE (reference sequence). This CDR3 has 15 residues. CDR3 sequence reads: CASSRGGMYQETQYF. As DNA, the CDR3 is TGTGCCAGCAGCCGCGGGGGGATGTACCAAGAGACCCAGTACTTC.

This clonotype came up once. This chain connects TRBV12-3 or TRBV12-4 to TRBJ2-5; the D gene is possibly TRBD1 (6 bases). This CDR3 is built from 15 residues. V was shortened by 3 bases and J by 9 bases, with 20 bases between the two germline ends. The CDR3 sequence: CASSFGRMGNRAQYF. CDR3 DNA sequence: TGTGCCAGCAGTTTTGGCAGGATGGGGAACAGGGCCCAGTACTTC.

The V call is TRBV12-3 or TRBV12-4, the J call TRBJ1-2; tentative D call: TRBD1 (5 bases). This CDR3 has 14 amino acids. V was clipped by 8 bases and J by 7 bases, with 20 bases between them. The CDR3 spells CASGPRRPGAGYTF. Here the CDR3 DNA reads TGTGCCAGCGGTCCTCGCCGCCCCGGGGCTGGCTACACCTTC.

This chain uses TRBV20-1 with TRBJ2-3; D gene ambiguous. V lost 6 bases and J 2 bases, leaving 15 bases between the germline ends. The CDR3 loop spans 14 amino acids. The germline CDR1 and CDR2 sequences are DFQATT and SNEGSKA (reference sequence). The CDR3 spells CSARRAAITDTQYF. The DNA for the CDR3 is TGCAGTGCCAGGAGAGCAGCGATCACAGATACGCAGTATTTT.

This chain connects TRBV20-1 to TRBJ1-1, with unresolved D. The V gene's germline CDR1 is DFQATT and CDR2 SNEGSKA (reference sequence). The CDR3 contains 10 residues. V lost 1 base to trimming and J lost 8 bases, with 5 bases between them. The CDR3 reads CSARGAEAFF. As DNA, the CDR3 is TGCAGTGCTAGAGGGGCCGAAGCTTTCTTT.

In DNA form, the CDR3 reads TGTGCCACACAGGGGCCGGTCGGGGAGCTGTTTTTT. Encoded protein: CATQGPVGELFF. The rearrangement joins TRBV10-3 to TRBJ2-2, with 7 bases matching TRBD1. V trimming: 10 bases; J trimming: 7 bases; junction bases outside the gene matches: 6. Germline CDR1 ENHRY, CDR2 SYGVKD. CDR3 length equals 12 residues.

This clonotype was counted a single time. The genes are TRBV15 and TRBJ2-7; 12 positions match TRBD1. There are 16 residues in the CDR3. Germline V gene data show CDR1 as LNHNV and CDR2 as YYDKDF (reference sequence). V trimming: 5 bases; J trimming: 6 bases; junction bases outside the gene matches: 11. This CDR3 is CATSVERGTGGAEQYF. CDR3 DNA: TGTGCCACCAGCGTCGAGAGGGGGACAGGGGGCGCCGAGCAGTACTTC.

V gene TRBV2 combines with J gene TRBJ2-1, with D perhaps matching TRBD1 or TRBD2 (5 bases each). V was clipped by 2 bases and J by 16 bases, with 18 bases between them. The CDR3 has 13 residues. Germline CDR1 reads SNHLY; CDR2 reads FYNNEI. The CDR3 DNA reads TGTGCCAGCAGTGAAAGGCCCGGAATGGGACGATTCTTC. It specifies CASSERPGMGRFF.

This chain connects TRBV30 to TRBJ1-1; 7 nucleotides agree with TRBD1. The CDR3 spans 11 residues. After removal of 8 bases from V and 2 bases from J, the junction contained 2 bases not matched to a gene. CDR1 and CDR2 (germline): GTSNPN, SVGIG (reference sequence). The DNA for the CDR3 is TGTGCCGGGACAGATAACACTGAAGCTTTCTTT. This translates into CAGTDNTEAFF.

The chain couples TRBV9 to TRBJ1-2; 9 positions agree with TRBD1. This CDR3 region has 16 residues. Per germline, CDR1 SGDLS and CDR2 YYNGEE. V was clipped by 4 bases and J by 4 bases; unmatched bases: 11. Here the CDR3 DNA reads TGTGCCAGCAGCTCTACCCCTACAGGGGGCCCCTATGGCTACACCTTC. It specifies CASSSTPTGGPYGYTF. Drawing the rest from reference TRBV9 and TRBJ1-2, the complete variable domain is DSGVTQTPKHLITATGQRVTLRCSPRSGDLSVYWYQQSLDQGLQFLIQYYNGEERAKGNILERFSAQQFPDLHSELNLSSLELGDSALYFCASSSTPTGGPYGYTFGSGTRLTVV.

The V and J genes are TRBV21-1 and TRBJ2-7; the table's D call, TRBD1, was not checked against the DNA. TRBV21-1 is listed as a pseudogene. The CDR3 is 14 amino acids. CDR3 loop: CASSKEKGQSEQYF. Written as DNA, the CDR3 is TGTGCCAGCAGCAAAGAGAAGGGGCAGTCCGAGCAGTACTTC.

The chain recombines TRBV5-1 with TRBJ1-1; a weak D match, TRBD1 (6 bases). From germline, CDR1 is SGHRS and CDR2 YFSETQ. The CDR3 length is 14 residues. Trimming shortened V by 3 bases and J by 4 bases, and 13 bases separated the two germline ends. The CDR3 DNA follows: TGCGCCAGCAGCTCCGGACAGCTTGGCACTGAAGCTTTCTTT. Protein: CASSSGQLGTEAFF.

The chain combines TRBV4-3 with TRBJ1-2; 10 bases line up with TRBD1. Per germline, CDR1 LGHNA and CDR2 YSLEER. The junction had 7 bases not matched to a gene; V was cut back by 3 bases and J by 0 bases. The CDR3 has 17 amino acids. The CDR3, as DNA: TGCGCCAGCAGCCAGAGGACAGGGGGTCAAGCTAACTATGGCTACACCTTC. The encoded protein is CASSQRTGGQANYGYTF.